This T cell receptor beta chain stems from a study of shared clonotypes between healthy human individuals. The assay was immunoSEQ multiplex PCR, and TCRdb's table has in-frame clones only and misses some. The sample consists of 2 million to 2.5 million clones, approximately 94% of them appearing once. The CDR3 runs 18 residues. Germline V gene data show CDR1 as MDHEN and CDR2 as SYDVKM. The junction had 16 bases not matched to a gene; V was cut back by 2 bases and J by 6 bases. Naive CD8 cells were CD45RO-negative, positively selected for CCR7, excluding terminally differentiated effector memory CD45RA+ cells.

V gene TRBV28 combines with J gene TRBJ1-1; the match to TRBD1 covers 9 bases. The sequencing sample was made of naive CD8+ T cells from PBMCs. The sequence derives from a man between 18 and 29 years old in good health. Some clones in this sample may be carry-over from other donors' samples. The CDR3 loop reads CASSLTVPGQGRGAEAFF. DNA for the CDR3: TGTGCCAGCAGTTTAACGGTCCCGGGACAGGGCCGAGGGGCTGAAGCTTTCTTT. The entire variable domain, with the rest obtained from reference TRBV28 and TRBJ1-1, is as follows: DVKVTQSSRYLVKRTGEKVFLECVQDMDHENMFWYRQDPGLGLRLIYFSYDVKMKEKGDIPEGYSVSREKKERFSLILESASTNQTSMYLCASSLTVPGQGRGAEAFFGQGTRLTVV.